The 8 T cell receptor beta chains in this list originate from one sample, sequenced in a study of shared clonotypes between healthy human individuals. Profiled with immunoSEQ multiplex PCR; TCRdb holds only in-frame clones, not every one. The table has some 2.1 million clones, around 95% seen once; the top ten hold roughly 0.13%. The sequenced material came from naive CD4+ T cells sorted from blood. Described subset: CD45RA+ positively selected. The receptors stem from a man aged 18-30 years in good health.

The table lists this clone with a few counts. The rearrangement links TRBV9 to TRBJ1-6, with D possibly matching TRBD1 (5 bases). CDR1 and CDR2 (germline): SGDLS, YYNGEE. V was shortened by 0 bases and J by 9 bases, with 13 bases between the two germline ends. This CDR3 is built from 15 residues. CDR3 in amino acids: CASSVGEGVTSPLHF. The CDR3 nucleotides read TGTGCCAGCAGCGTAGGGGAAGGGGTGACTTCACCCCTCCACTTT.

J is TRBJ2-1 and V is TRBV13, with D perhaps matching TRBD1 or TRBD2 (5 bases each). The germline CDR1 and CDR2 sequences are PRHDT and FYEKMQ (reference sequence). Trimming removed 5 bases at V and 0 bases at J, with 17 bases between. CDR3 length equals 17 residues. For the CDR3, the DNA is TGTGCCAGCAGCAACTGGGACCAAGGAACCTCCTACAATGAGCAGTTCTTC. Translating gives CASSNWDQGTSYNEQFF. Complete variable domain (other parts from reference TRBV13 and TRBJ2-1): AAGVIQSPRHLIKEKRETATLKCYPIPRHDTVYWYQQGPGQDPQFLISFYEKMQSDKGSIPDRFSAQQFSDYHSELNMSSLELGDSALYFCASSNWDQGTSYNEQFFGPGTRLTVL.

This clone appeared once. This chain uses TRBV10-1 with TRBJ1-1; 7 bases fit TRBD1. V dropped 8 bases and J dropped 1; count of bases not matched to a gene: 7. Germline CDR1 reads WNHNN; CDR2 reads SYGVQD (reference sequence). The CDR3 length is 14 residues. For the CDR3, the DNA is TGCGCCAGCTCTCCCAACAGGGGGAACACTGAAGCTTTCTTT. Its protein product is CASSPNRGNTEAFF.

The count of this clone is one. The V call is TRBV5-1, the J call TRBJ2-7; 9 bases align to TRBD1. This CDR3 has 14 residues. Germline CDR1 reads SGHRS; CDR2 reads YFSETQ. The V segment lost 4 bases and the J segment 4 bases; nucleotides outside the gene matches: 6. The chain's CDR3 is CASSHGDRAYEQYF. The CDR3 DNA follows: TGCGCCAGCAGCCATGGGGACAGGGCTTACGAGCAGTACTTC.

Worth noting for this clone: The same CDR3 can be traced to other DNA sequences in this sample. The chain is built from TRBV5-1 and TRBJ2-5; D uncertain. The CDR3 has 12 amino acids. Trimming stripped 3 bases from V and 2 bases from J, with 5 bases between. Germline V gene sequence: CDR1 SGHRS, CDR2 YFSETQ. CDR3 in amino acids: CASSYLQETQYF. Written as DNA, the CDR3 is TGCGCCAGCAGCTACCTACAAGAGACCCAGTACTTC.

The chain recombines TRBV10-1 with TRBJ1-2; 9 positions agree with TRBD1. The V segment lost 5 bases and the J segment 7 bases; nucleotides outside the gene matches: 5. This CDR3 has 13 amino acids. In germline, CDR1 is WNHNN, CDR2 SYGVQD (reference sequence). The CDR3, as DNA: TGCGCCAGCAGTCCGGGACAGGGCCGTGGCTACACCTTC. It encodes CASSPGQGRGYTF.

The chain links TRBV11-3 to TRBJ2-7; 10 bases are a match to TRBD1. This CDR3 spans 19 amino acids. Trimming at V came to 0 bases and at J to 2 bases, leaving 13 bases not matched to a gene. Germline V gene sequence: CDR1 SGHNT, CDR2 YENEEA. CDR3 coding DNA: TGTGCCAGCAGCTTAGATGATCGAAGGGAGGGGACAGGGGCCTACGAGCAGTACTTC. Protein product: CASSLDDRREGTGAYEQYF.

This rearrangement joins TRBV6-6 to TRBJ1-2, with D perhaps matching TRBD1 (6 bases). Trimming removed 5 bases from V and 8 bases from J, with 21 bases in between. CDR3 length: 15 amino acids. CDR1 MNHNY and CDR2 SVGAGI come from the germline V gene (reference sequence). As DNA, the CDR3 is TGTGCCAGCAGTACGCGAGGGGGGGGAGGAGAGGGCTACACCTTC. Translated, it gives CASSTRGGGGEGYTF.